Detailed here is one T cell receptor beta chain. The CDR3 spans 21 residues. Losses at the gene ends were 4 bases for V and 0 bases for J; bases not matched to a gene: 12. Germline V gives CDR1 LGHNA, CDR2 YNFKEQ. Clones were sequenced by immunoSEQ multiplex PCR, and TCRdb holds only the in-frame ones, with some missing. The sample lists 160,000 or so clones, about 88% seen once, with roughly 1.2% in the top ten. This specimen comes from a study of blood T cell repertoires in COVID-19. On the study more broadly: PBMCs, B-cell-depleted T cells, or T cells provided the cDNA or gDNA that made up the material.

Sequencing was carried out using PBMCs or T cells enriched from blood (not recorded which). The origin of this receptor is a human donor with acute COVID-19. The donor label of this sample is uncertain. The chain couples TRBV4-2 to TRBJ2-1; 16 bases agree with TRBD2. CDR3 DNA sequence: TGTGCCAGCAGCCTAACGGGACTAGCGGGGGGGCCTATAAGCTCCTACAATGAGCAGTTCTTC. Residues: CASSLTGLAGGPISSYNEQFF.